A selection of T cell receptor beta chains follows, all from one sample in a study of cytomegalovirus exposure and HLA in healthy donors. Data came from immunoSEQ multiplex PCR; TCRdb stores just in-frame clones and leaves some out. The data contain over 150,000 clones, around 80% of them seen just once; the ten biggest clones take up 1.2%. The sample was PBMCs. The receptors shown here come from a boy younger than 10 in good health and CMV-seronegative. CDR3s include the opening cysteine and the closing phenylalanine or tryptophan. A D gene is named only where the DNA matches it firmly. Rows may omit the clone size; those that give it use once, few, many or a size class.

J gene,D gene,clone size,V gene,CDR3 protein,CDR3 DNA
TRBJ2-3,TRBD2,-,TRBV27,CASSPLAGGPLDTQYF,TGTGCCAGCAGTCCACTGGCGGGAGGGCCCCTGGATACGCAGTATTTT
TRBJ2-1,TRBD2,-,TRBV7-6,CASSLIAGGAAFF,TGTGCCAGCAGCTTAATCGCCGGGGGGGCCGCGTTCTTC
TRBJ2-1,TRBD2,-,TRBV7-2,CASSFLGRLAGAYNEQFF,TGTGCCAGCAGCTTCTTAGGGAGACTAGCGGGAGCTTACAATGAGCAGTTCTTC
TRBJ1-4,-,-,TRBV4-1,CASSLRGVEEKLFF,TGCGCCAGCAGCCTCCGGGGGGTTGAGGAAAAACTGTTTTTT
TRBJ2-7,TRBD2,-,TRBV6-1,CASSEEPAGGVEQYF,TGTGCCAGCAGTGAAGAACCAGCGGGAGGAGTCGAGCAGTACTTC
TRBJ1-2,TRBD1,-,TRBV6-6,CASSYYQRNRGLGYTF,TGTGCCAGCAGTTACTACCAAAGAAACAGGGGGTTGGGCTACACCTTC
TRBJ2-1,-,-,TRBV4-3,CASSQRDRVRSGSSYNEQFF,TGCGCCAGCAGCCAAAGGGACAGGGTGCGTAGCGGGAGTTCCTACAATGAGCAGTTCTTC
TRBJ1-4,TRBD1,-,TRBV5-1,CASSLNRGGEKLFF,TGCGCCAGCAGCTTAAACAGGGGTGGTGAAAAACTGTTTTTT
TRBJ2-3,-,-,TRBV19,CASNRGQGSGDTQYF,TGTGCCAGTAATAGAGGGCAGGGGTCAGGAGATACGCAGTATTTT
TRBJ2-1,TRBD2,-,TRBV5-1,CASSITSGSTGNEQFF,TGCGCCAGCAGCATCACTAGCGGGAGTACTGGAAATGAGCAGTTCTTC
TRBJ2-1,TRBD2,-,TRBV27,CASGRGGSYNEQFF,TGTGCCAGCGGTCGGGGGGGCTCCTACAATGAGCAGTTCTTC
TRBJ2-2,TRBD1,-,TRBV11-2,CASSSLQGAHGELFF,TGTGCCAGCAGCTCGCTACAGGGGGCTCACGGGGAGCTGTTTTTT
TRBJ2-5,TRBD2,-,TRBV5-6,CASSYGGAQQETQYF,TGTGCCAGCAGCTACGGGGGGGCCCAGCAAGAGACCCAGTACTTC
TRBJ2-1,TRBD2,-,TRBV27,CASSHLGLAGGPNNEQFF,TGTGCCAGCAGTCACCTCGGACTAGCGGGAGGGCCCAACAATGAGCAGTTCTTC
TRBJ2-5,TRBD2,-,TRBV18,CASSPGLGETQYF,TGTGCCAGCTCACCTGGACTAGGGGAGACCCAGTACTTC
TRBJ1-2,-,-,TRBV19,CATLGDWNYGYTF,TGTGCCACCCTTGGGGACTGGAACTATGGCTACACCTTC
TRBJ2-7,-,-,TRBV6-1,CASSDVRYEQYF,TGTGCCAGCAGTGATGTCCGCTACGAGCAGTACTTC
TRBJ2-3,TRBD2,-,TRBV6-5,CASNIAGGDTQYF,TGTGCCAGCAATATAGCGGGGGGGGATACGCAGTATTTT
TRBJ2-1,-,few,TRBV13,CASSFLVNNEQFF,TGTGCCAGCAGCTTCTTAGTCAACAATGAGCAGTTCTTC
TRBJ1-1,-,-,TRBV6-1,CASSERALSGSTEAFF,TGTGCCAGCAGTGAACGGGCACTTTCCGGGAGCACTGAAGCTTTCTTT
TRBJ1-1,TRBD1,-,TRBV14,CASSHINRGGGGTEAFF,TGTGCCAGCAGCCACATAAACAGGGGTGGGGGTGGCACTGAAGCTTTCTTT
TRBJ2-7,TRBD2,-,TRBV4-3,CASSQVVSGLAGGPHEQYF,TGCGCCAGCAGCCAAGTGGTATCGGGACTAGCGGGAGGGCCTCACGAGCAGTACTTC
TRBJ2-5,-,-,TRBV29-1,CSAADSLLETQYF,TGCAGCGCTGCCGATTCCTTACTAGAGACCCAGTACTTC
TRBJ1-1,-,few,TRBV6-6,CASSTGGNTEAFF,TGTGCCAGCAGTACGGGGGGTAACACTGAAGCTTTCTTT
TRBJ2-2,-,few,TRBV6-1,CASSEEPTSTGELFF,TGTGCCAGCAGTGAAGAACCGACTAGCACCGGGGAGCTGTTTTTT
TRBJ1-1,-,-,TRBV18,CASSPRAGADTEAFF,TGTGCCAGCTCACCACGAGCAGGGGCGGACACTGAAGCTTTCTTT
TRBJ2-1,-,-,TRBV5-1,CASSFRDYNEQFF,TGCGCCAGCAGCTTCAGGGACTACAATGAGCAGTTCTTC
TRBJ2-1,-,-,TRBV6-6,CASSYQEGTYNEQFF,TGTGCCAGCAGTTACCAGGAAGGCACGTACAATGAGCAGTTCTTC
TRBJ2-7,-,-,TRBV6-1,CASNLGRERSQQYF,TGTGCCAGCAACTTAGGCAGGGAAAGATCACAGCAGTACTTC